These 20 T cell receptor beta chains were sequenced from one sample in a study of T cell responses to AZD1222 COVID-19 vaccine. Assay used: immunoSEQ multiplex PCR; TCRdb lists only in-frame clones, some missing. The sample yields roughly 100,000 clones, 80% to 95% seen once. The sample was peripheral blood, taken on day 0 of AZD1222 vaccination. The receptors here all came from an adult in good health.

About this clone itself: The junction and the germline gene differ at one end; a read error may be behind it. V gene TRBV27 combines with J gene TRBJ1-3, with a tentative D call TRBD1 (6 bases). This CDR3 is built from 15 residues. Germline loops: CDR1 MNHEY, CDR2 SMNVEV (reference sequence). The CDR3 bases are TGTGCCAGCCGTTTTCGGGGGGCGCCCGGAAACACCATATATTTT. Translation: CASRFRGAPGNTIYF.

The chain joins TRBV6-8 to TRBJ2-7; 7 nucleotides agree with TRBD1. The CDR3 length is 13 residues. J was trimmed by 5 bases and V by 6 bases; bases with no gene match: 7. The germline V gene has CDR1 MNHGY and CDR2 SAAAGT. The CDR3 here is CASSYDREHEQYF. The DNA for the CDR3 is TGTGCCAGCAGCTATGACAGGGAACACGAGCAGTACTTC.

The chain employs TRBV9 and TRBJ2-2; 10 bases match TRBD2. The CDR3 is made up of 16 amino acids. The V and J ends lost 3 bases and 4 bases, in that order; junction bases with no gene match: 6. From germline, CDR1 is SGDLS and CDR2 YYNGEE. Here the CDR3 reads CASSGRTSGPTGELFF. The CDR3 DNA is TGTGCCAGCAGCGGCAGGACTAGCGGCCCCACCGGGGAGCTGTTTTTT.

The chain links TRBV14 to TRBJ1-4; D is ambiguous. Germline lookup yields CDR1 SGHDN and CDR2 FVKESK. This CDR3 comprises 12 residues. V shed 0 bases and J shed 10 bases, with 6 bases lying between them. The CDR3 bases are TGTGCCAGCAGCCAAGAGAGAAGAAAACTGTTTTTT. This codes for CASSQERRKLFF.

CDR3 nucleotide sequence: TGTGCCAGCAGTACAGGGGTAGGTGCTAATGAAAAACTGTTTTTT. Encoded protein: CASSTGVGANEKLFF. The gene calls are TRBV27 and TRBJ1-4, with 7 bases that match TRBD1. Germline lookup yields CDR1 MNHEY and CDR2 SMNVEV (reference sequence). Trimming at V came to 5 bases and at J to 3 bases, leaving 6 bases not matched to a gene. The CDR3 covers 15 residues.

This clone was seen a single time. The chain couples TRBV5-5 to TRBJ1-4, with D maybe TRBD1 (5 bases). This CDR3 contains 13 residues. CDR1 is SGHKS and CDR2 is YYEKEE in the germline V gene (reference sequence). V lost 6 bases to trimming and J lost 13 bases, with 19 bases between them. The CDR3 reads CASKKVFDSSLFF. CDR3 bases: TGTGCCAGCAAGAAGGTCTTCGACAGTTCACTGTTTTTT. The variable domain in full, with the rest retrieved from reference TRBV5-5 and TRBJ1-4, is DAGVTQSPTHLIKTRGQQVTLRCSPISGHKSVSWYQQVLGQGPQFIFQYYEKEERGRGNFPDRFSARQFPNYSSELNVNALLLGDSALYLCASKKVFDSSLFFGSGTQLSVL.

The genes are TRBV13 and TRBJ1-1; maybe TRBD1 (5 bases). V lost 5 bases, J lost 0 bases, and 13 bases lay in between. The CDR3 length is 15 residues. Germline values: CDR1 PRHDT, CDR2 FYEKMQ (reference sequence). The CDR3 bases are TGTGCCAGCAGCAAAGGGACGGAAATGAACACTGAAGCTTTCTTT. The encoded protein is CASSKGTEMNTEAFF.

This sequence joins TRBV28 and TRBJ1-5, with a tentative D call TRBD1 (6 bases). This CDR3 has 12 amino acids. Per the germline V gene, CDR1 is MDHEN and CDR2 is SYDVKM. Trimming removed 3 bases from V and 14 bases from J, with 14 bases in between. The CDR3 protein is CASSFHRDTKHF. In DNA, the CDR3 is TGTGCCAGCAGTTTTCACCGGGACACAAAGCATTTT.

This clone was detected once. This sequence joins TRBV5-1 and TRBJ2-5; D gene ambiguous. CDR3 length: 13 residues. Germline assignment: CDR1 SGHRS and CDR2 YFSETQ. V was shortened by 1 base and J by 5 bases, with 9 bases between the two germline ends. CDR3 DNA sequence: TGCGCCAGCAGCTTGATAATCGGGGAGACCCAGTACTTC. The encoded protein is CASSLIIGETQYF.

V gene TRBV4-1 combines with J gene TRBJ1-4; D is undetermined. The CDR3 consists of 15 residues. In germline, CDR1 is MGHRA, CDR2 YSYEKL. V lost 3 bases and J lost 0, with 8 bases in between. DNA of the CDR3: TGCGCCAGCAGCCAGATTCCGGCAACTAATGAAAAACTGTTTTTT. This codes for CASSQIPATNEKLFF.

The rearrangement links TRBV5-4 to TRBJ2-5; unclear D gene. Trimming pared 2 bases from V and 2 bases from J, leaving 7 bases between. Per the germline V gene, CDR1 is SGHNT and CDR2 is YYREEE (reference sequence). There are 13 residues in the CDR3. CDR3 DNA sequence: TGTGCCAGCAGCTTTGGCGGACAAGAGACCCAGTACTTC. Encoded protein: CASSFGGQETQYF. The full variable domain, with the rest looked up from reference TRBV5-4 and TRBJ2-5, is ETGVTQSPTHLIKTRGQQVTLRCSSQSGHNTVSWYQQALGQGPQFIFQYYREEENGRGNFPPRFSGLQFPNYSSELNVNALELDDSALYLCASSFGGQETQYFGPGTRLLVL.

The chain joins TRBV29-1 to TRBJ1-2, with D possibly TRBD1 on 5 matching bases. Germline lookup yields CDR1 SQVTM and CDR2 ANQGSEA. V lost 3 bases and J 0 bases, leaving 11 bases between the germline ends. The CDR3 is made up of 14 amino acids. CDR3 sequence reads: CSVEVREPNYGYTF. In DNA form, the CDR3 reads TGCAGCGTTGAGGTCAGGGAACCTAACTATGGCTACACCTTC.

V usage is TRBV27 and J usage is TRBJ2-2, with 8 bases aligning to TRBD1. Trimming at V came to 5 bases and at J to 7 bases, leaving 15 bases not matched to a gene. CDR1 is MNHEY, CDR2 SMNVEV, per germline (reference sequence). This CDR3 comprises 17 residues. This chain's CDR3 is CASSRRTGSPRGGELFF. CDR3 in DNA: TGTGCCAGCAGTAGGCGGACAGGGTCCCCAAGGGGCGGGGAGCTGTTTTTT.

V and J are TRBV30 and TRBJ1-6; the D is unclear. Germline V CDR1 and CDR2: GTSNPN, SVGIG (reference sequence). V lost 5 bases and J 8 bases, leaving 7 bases between the germline ends. CDR3 length equals 11 residues. The CDR3 DNA reads as TGTGCCTGGGGCGAGGATTCACCCCTCCACTTT. This codes for CAWGEDSPLHF. Using reference TRBV30 and TRBJ1-6 for the parts outside the CDR3, the full variable domain is SQTIHQWPATLVQPVGSPLSLECTVEGTSNPNLYWYRQAAGRGLQLLFYSVGIGQISSEVPQNLSASRPQDRQFILSSKKLLLSDSGFYLCAWGEDSPLHFGNGTRLTVT.

This sequence joins TRBV6-2 or TRBV6-3 and TRBJ2-3; D unclear. Per the germline V gene, CDR1 is MNHEY and CDR2 is SVGEGT. This CDR3 is 13 amino acids long. V lost 4 bases and J lost 2, with 7 bases in between. The CDR3 loop reads CASSSGFTDTQYF. DNA for the CDR3: TGTGCCAGCAGTTCCGGATTCACAGATACGCAGTATTTT.

This chain connects TRBV28 to TRBJ1-2; D remains unclear. Between the trimmed V and J ends, which lost 5 bases and 1 base, there was a span of 5 bases. The CDR3 has 12 amino acids. Germline CDR1 MDHEN, CDR2 SYDVKM. CDR3 nucleotide sequence: TGTGCCAGCAGTGTTTTTAACTATGGCTACACCTTC. It translates to CASSVFNYGYTF.

V usage is TRBV2 and J usage is TRBJ1-1; D unclear. The CDR3 loop spans 14 amino acids. Germline lookup yields CDR1 SNHLY and CDR2 FYNNEI. V lost 1 base and J lost 1, with 7 bases in between. CDR3 DNA: TGTGCCAGCAGTGAAGGGCCCGGGAACACTGAAGCTTTCTTT. Its translation: CASSEGPGNTEAFF. The full variable domain, its missing parts supplied by reference TRBV2 and TRBJ1-1, is EPEVTQTPSHQVTQMGQEVILRCVPISNHLYFYWYRQILGQKVEFLVSFYNNEISEKSEIFDDQFSVERPDGSNFTLKIRSTKLEDSAMYFCASSEGPGNTEAFFGQGTRLTVV.

The chain uses TRBV5-8 and TRBJ2-3; D is ambiguous. This CDR3 has 13 amino acids. CDR1 is SGHTS, CDR2 YDEGEE, per germline. The germline V and J ends were trimmed by 1 base and 3 bases, with 6 bases remaining between them. The CDR3 here is CASSLQETDTQYF. The CDR3 nucleotides read TGTGCCAGCAGCTTGCAGGAAACAGATACGCAGTATTTT.

This clone was recorded once. The chain employs TRBV3-1 (or the pseudogene TRBV3-2) and TRBJ2-1; 12 bases map to TRBD2. Germline V gene sequence: CDR1 LGHDT, CDR2 YNNKEL (reference sequence). Losses at the gene ends were 5 bases for V and 4 bases for J; bases not matched to a gene: 3. The CDR3 spans 15 residues. This CDR3 reads CASSVGLAGYNEQFF. CDR3 DNA: TGTGCCAGCAGCGTAGGACTAGCGGGGTACAATGAGCAGTTCTTC.

The gene calls are TRBV5-4 and TRBJ2-5; the D call may be TRBD1 or TRBD2 (7 bases each). The CDR3 has 15 residues. Trimming pared 4 bases from V and 4 bases from J, leaving 17 bases between. Germline assignment: CDR1 SGHNT and CDR2 YYREEE (reference sequence). The CDR3 nucleotides are TGTGCCAGCAGCCAGGGGGGGACGGAAGGAGAGACCCAGTACTTC. Translating gives CASSQGGTEGETQYF. The full variable domain, with the rest looked up from reference TRBV5-4 and TRBJ2-5, is ETGVTQSPTHLIKTRGQQVTLRCSSQSGHNTVSWYQQALGQGPQFIFQYYREEENGRGNFPPRFSGLQFPNYSSELNVNALELDDSALYLCASSQGGTEGETQYFGPGTRLLVL.